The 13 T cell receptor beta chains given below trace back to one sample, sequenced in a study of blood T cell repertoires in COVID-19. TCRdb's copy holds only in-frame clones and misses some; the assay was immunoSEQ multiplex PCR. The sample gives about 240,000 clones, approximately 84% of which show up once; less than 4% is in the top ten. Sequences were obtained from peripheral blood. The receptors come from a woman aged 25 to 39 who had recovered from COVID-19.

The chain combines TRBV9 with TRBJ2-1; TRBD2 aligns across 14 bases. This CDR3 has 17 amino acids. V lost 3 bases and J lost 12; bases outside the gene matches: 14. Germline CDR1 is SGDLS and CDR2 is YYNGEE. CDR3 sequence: CASSGSPGLAGVVGQFF. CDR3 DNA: TGTGCCAGCAGCGGTAGCCCGGGACTAGCGGGGGTTGTGGGGCAGTTCTTC. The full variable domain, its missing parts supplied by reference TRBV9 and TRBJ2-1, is DSGVTQTPKHLITATGQRVTLRCSPRSGDLSVYWYQQSLDQGLQFLIQYYNGEERAKGNILERFSAQQFPDLHSELNLSSLELGDSALYFCASSGSPGLAGVVGQFFGPGTRLTVL.

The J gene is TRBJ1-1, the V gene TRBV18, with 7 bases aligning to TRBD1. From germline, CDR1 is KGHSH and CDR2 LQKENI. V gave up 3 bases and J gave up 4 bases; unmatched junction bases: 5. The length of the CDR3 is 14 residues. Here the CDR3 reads CASSPPTGSTEAFF. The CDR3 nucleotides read TGTGCCAGCTCACCCCCGACAGGGTCCACTGAAGCTTTCTTT. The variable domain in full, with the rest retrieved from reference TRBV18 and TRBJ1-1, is NAGVMQNPRHLVRRRGQEARLRCSPMKGHSHVYWYRQLPEEGLKFMVYLQKENIIDESGMPKERFSAEFPKEGPSILRIQQVVRGDSAAYFCASSPPTGSTEAFFGQGTRLTVV.

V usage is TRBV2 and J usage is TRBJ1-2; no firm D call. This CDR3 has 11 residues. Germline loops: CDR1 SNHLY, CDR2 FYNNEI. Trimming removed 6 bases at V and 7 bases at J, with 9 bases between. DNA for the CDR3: TGTGCCAGCAGGATGCCCGGTGGCTACACCTTC. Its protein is CASRMPGGYTF.

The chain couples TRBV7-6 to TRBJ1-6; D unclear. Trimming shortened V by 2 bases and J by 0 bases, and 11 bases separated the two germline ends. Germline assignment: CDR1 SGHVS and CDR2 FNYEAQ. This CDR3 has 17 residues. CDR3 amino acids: CASSLTPGSSYNSPLHF. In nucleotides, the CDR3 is TGTGCCAGCAGCTTAACCCCCGGGAGCTCCTATAATTCACCCCTCCACTTT.

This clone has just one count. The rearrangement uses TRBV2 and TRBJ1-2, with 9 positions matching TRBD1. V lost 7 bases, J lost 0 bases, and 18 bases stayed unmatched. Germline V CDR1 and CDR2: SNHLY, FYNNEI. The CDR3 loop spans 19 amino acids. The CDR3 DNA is TGTGCCAGCAAGCACGGCCTAAGACAGGGGGGAAAAGCTAACTATGGCTACACCTTC. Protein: CASKHGLRQGGKANYGYTF.

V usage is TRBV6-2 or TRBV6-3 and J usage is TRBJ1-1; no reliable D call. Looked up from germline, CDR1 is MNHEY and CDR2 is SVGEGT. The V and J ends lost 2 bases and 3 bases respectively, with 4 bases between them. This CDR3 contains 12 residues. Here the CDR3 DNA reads TGTGCCAGCAGTTACGGCTACACTGAAGCTTTCTTT. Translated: CASSYGYTEAFF.

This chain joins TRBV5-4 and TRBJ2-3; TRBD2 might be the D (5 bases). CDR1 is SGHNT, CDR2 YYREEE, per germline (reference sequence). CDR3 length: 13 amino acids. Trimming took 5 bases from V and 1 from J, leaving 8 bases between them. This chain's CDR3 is CASRPRGTDTQYF. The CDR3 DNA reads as TGTGCCAGCAGACCGAGGGGCACAGATACGCAGTATTTT.

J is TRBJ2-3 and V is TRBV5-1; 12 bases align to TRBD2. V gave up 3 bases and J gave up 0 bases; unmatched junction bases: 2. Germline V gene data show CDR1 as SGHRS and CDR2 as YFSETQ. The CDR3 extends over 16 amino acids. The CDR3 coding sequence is TGCGCCAGCAGCTACCTAGCGGGGGGGAGCACAGATACGCAGTATTTT. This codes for CASSYLAGGSTDTQYF.

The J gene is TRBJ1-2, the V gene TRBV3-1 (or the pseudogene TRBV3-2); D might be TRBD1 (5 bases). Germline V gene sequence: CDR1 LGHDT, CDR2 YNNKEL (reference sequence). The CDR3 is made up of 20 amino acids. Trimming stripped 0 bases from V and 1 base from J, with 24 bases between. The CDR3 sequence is CASSQDALGGPGGDNYGYTF. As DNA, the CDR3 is TGTGCCAGCAGCCAAGATGCCCTCGGGGGACCAGGCGGAGATAACTATGGCTACACCTTC.

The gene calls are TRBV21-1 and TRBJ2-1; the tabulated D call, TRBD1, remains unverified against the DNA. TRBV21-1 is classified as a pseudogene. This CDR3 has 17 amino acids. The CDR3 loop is CASSERLREGGKNEQFF. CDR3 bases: TGTGCCAGCAGCGAAAGACTAAGGGAAGGGGGCAAGAACGAGCAGTTCTTC.

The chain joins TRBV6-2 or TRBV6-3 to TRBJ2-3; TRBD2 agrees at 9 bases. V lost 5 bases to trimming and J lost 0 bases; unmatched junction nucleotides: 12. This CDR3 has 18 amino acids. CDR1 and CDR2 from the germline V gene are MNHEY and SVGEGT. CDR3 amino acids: CASSPSTALAGSTDTQYF. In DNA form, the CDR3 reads TGTGCCAGCAGTCCCTCAACGGCCCTAGCGGGGAGCACAGATACGCAGTATTTT.

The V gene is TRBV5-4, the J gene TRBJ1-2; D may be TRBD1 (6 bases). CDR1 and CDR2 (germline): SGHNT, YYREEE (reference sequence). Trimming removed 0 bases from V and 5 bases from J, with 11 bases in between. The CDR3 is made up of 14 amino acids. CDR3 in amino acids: CASSLAGTPYGYTF. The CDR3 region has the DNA TGTGCCAGCAGCTTGGCCGGGACACCGTATGGCTACACCTTC.

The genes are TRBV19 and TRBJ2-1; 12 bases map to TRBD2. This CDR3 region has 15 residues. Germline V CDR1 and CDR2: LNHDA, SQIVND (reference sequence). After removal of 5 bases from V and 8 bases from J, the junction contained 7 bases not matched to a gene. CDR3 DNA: TGTGCCAGTAGTCCCCTAGCGGGGGGGCCACATGAGCAGTTCTTC. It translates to CASSPLAGGPHEQFF.